Sequencing of this TCR beta chain was carried out in a study of blood T cell repertoires in COVID-19. V shed 6 bases and J shed 3 bases, with 8 bases lying between them. Germline V gene data show CDR1 as WSHSY and CDR2 as SAAADI. The CDR3 is made up of 12 amino acids. Produced via immunoSEQ multiplex PCR; TCRdb's table is partial and in-frame only. The sample holds under 350,000 clones; about 82% are singletons and the top ten take 7.2%. Sequencing used peripheral blood. The V gene is TRBV10-2, the J gene TRBJ1-2, with a weak D call TRBD1 (5 bases). The sequence came from a human donor in a cohort sampled during active COVID-19. The CDR3 loop is CASRQVHYGYTF. The CDR3 bases are TGCGCCAGCAGACAGGTCCACTATGGCTACACCTTC.